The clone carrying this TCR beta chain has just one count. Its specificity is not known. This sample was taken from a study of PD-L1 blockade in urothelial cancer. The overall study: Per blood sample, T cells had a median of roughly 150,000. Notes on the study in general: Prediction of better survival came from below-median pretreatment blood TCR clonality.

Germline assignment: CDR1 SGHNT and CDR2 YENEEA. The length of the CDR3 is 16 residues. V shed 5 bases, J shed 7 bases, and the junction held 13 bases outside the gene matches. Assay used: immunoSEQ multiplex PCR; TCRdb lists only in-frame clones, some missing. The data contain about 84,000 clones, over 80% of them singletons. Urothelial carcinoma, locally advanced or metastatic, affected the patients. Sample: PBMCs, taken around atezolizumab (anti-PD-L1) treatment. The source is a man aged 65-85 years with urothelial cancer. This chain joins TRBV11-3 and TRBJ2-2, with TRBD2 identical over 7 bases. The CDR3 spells CASSAGSGNQGGELFF. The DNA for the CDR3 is TGTGCCAGCAGCGCGGGGAGCGGGAACCAAGGCGGGGAGCTGTTTTTT. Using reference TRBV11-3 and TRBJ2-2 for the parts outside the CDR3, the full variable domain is EAGVVQSPRYKIIEKKQPVAFWCNPISGHNTLYWYLQNLGQGPELLIRYENEEAVDDSQLPKDRFSAERLKGVDSTLKIQPAELGDSAVYLCASSAGSGNQGGELFFGEGSRLTVL.